This note documents a single T cell receptor beta chain sequence. Its antigen is undetermined. This entry belongs to a study of cytomegalovirus exposure and HLA in healthy donors. Primers for the PCR totalled 60 Vbeta and 13 Jbeta. The method was immunoSEQ multiplex PCR; TCRdb's version includes in-frame clones alone and lacks a portion of them. The table lists about 82,000 clones, around four fifths of them singletons. CDR3 size: 16 residues. Germline assignment: CDR1 SGHDT and CDR2 YYEEEE. V gave up 3 bases and J gave up 3 bases; unmatched junction bases: 8. Study-level results: It was reported that the classifier diagnosed cytomegalovirus status with high specificity and sensitivity in both the original and validation cohorts.

The source of this sequence is a woman aged 45-59 years in good health and CMV-seropositive. V usage is TRBV5-6 and J usage is TRBJ2-3, with TRBD2 matching over 9 bases. The specimen sequenced was PBMCs. CDR3 coding DNA: TGTGCCAGCAGCTCAACCGGGACTAGCAGAACAGATACGCAGTATTTT. Translated, it gives CASSSTGTSRTDTQYF.